Each of the 4 T cell receptor beta chains below was sequenced from the same sample in a study of T cells in Graves' hyperthyroidism and ophthalmopathy. TCR beta CDR3 regions were amplified from RNA. First-round RT-PCR targeting the TCR CDR3 was performed with the HTBI primer set. TCRdb re-called the multiplex PCR reads with MiXCR, one entry per CDR3 protein. The data show fewer than 650,000 distinct CDR3 sequences, 40% to 50% seen once. Sequencing was carried out using peripheral blood or thyroid tissue (not recorded which). Receptors originate from an adult woman with Graves' disease, either hyperthyroidism or ophthalmopathy (not recorded which).

The V call is TRBV10-3, the J call TRBJ2-1; 11 bases fit TRBD2. The ends lost 10 bases at V and 5 bases at J; junction bases unmatched: 7. Germline V CDR1 and CDR2: ENHRY, SYGVKD. The CDR3 runs to 14 residues. CDR3 amino acids: CATLGLAEDNEQFF. The CDR3 DNA is TGTGCCACGCTGGGACTAGCGGAGGACAATGAGCAGTTCTTC.

The V and J genes are TRBV12-3 or TRBV12-4 and TRBJ2-7, with 7 bases that match TRBD1. J gave up 5 bases and V 3 bases, and 7 bases lay outside the gene matches. This CDR3 comprises 14 residues. The CDR3 region is CASSLKRGRDEQYF. The CDR3 DNA sequence: TGTGCCAGCAGTTTGAAGAGGGGGCGCGACGAGCAGTACTTC.

The chain combines TRBV10-3 with TRBJ2-3, with a tentative D call TRBD2 (6 bases). Trimming pared 5 bases from V and 0 bases from J, leaving 9 bases between. The length of the CDR3 is 14 residues. The germline CDR1 and CDR2 sequences are ENHRY and SYGVKD. CDR3 in DNA: TGTGCCATCAGTTCAAGCGGGAGCACAGATACGCAGTATTTT. It specifies CAISSSGSTDTQYF.

This clonotype showed up many times. This chain uses TRBV2 with TRBJ1-5; TRBD1 matches 9 bases. Germline trimming cut 5 bases from V and 6 bases from J; bases unmatched to any gene: 8. Per germline, CDR1 SNHLY and CDR2 FYNNEI. The CDR3 is made up of 15 amino acids. The CDR3 region has the DNA TGTGCCAGCAGTTTCACCGGGACAGGGAGTCAGCCCCAGCATTTT. Amino acids: CASSFTGTGSQPQHF.